The 32 T cell receptor beta chains presented below share a single source sample, sequenced in a study of molecular identifiers for immune sequencing clone quantification. TCRdb analysed the PCR reads with MiXCR anew, one entry per CDR3 protein. The sample gives around 100,000 distinct CDR3 sequences, roughly 34% of which show up once; 4% to 5% is in the top ten. Sequenced input: naive CD8+ T cells from blood, with Jurkat cell RNA spiked in. The subset is: FACS-sorted CD8+CD4-CCR7+CD45RA+ naive T cells. These TCRs come from a human donor in good health. Some libraries in this study had Jurkat cell RNA spiked in.

In this sample, this clonotype turned up a few times. The chain couples TRBV6-6 to TRBJ2-5, with 10 bases fitting TRBD2. The CDR3 extends over 17 amino acids. J was trimmed by 3 bases and V by 1 base; bases with no gene match: 8. The germline CDR1 and CDR2 sequences are MNHNY and SVGAGI (reference sequence). The CDR3 sequence: CASSYFIVSGREETQYF. The DNA for the CDR3 is TGTGCCAGCAGTTACTTTATCGTGAGCGGGAGGGAAGAGACCCAGTACTTC.

To note about this clonotype: Given the absence of the conserved phenylalanine or tryptophan at the CDR3 end, a read error is likely. The V and J genes are TRBV29-1 and TRBJ1-1; D is uncertain. CDR1 and CDR2 from the germline V gene are SQVTM and ANQGSEA. The CDR3 totals 10 residues. Trimming removed 7 bases from V and 11 bases from J, with 14 bases in between. The CDR3 nucleotides read TGCAGCGCGGAACCAGGAAGTGCTTTCATT. As protein: CSAEPGSAFI.

The CDR3: CASSQQGAFRQETQYF. As DNA, the CDR3 is TGTGCCAGCAGCCAACAGGGGGCTTTTCGCCAAGAGACCCAGTACTTC. The genes are TRBV6-5 and TRBJ2-5; 9 bases fit TRBD1. Unmatched junction bases numbered 9, after V lost 6 bases and J lost 1 base. CDR3 length equals 16 residues. In germline, CDR1 is MNHEY, CDR2 SVGAGI.

This clonotype has only a few counts. This sequence joins TRBV6-2 or TRBV6-3 and TRBJ1-5; D uncertain. Germline lookup yields CDR1 MNHEY and CDR2 SVGEGT. There are 14 residues in the CDR3. V dropped 2 bases and J dropped 5 bases, with 10 bases sitting between them. This CDR3 reads CASSYPHDYQPQHF. CDR3 nucleotides: TGTGCCAGCAGTTACCCCCACGACTATCAGCCCCAGCATTTT.

This clonotype turned up a few times. The genes are TRBV28 and TRBJ1-6; D is undetermined. CDR1 and CDR2 from the germline V gene are MDHEN and SYDVKM. The CDR3 covers 14 residues. V was cut by 3 bases and J by 10 bases, with 13 bases left in between. CDR3 protein: CASSFVAGISPLHF. As DNA, the CDR3 is TGTGCCAGCAGTTTTGTAGCAGGAATCTCACCCCTCCACTTT. Drawing the rest from reference TRBV28 and TRBJ1-6, the complete variable domain is DVKVTQSSRYLVKRTGEKVFLECVQDMDHENMFWYRQDPGLGLRLIYFSYDVKMKEKGDIPEGYSVSREKKERFSLILESASTNQTSMYLCASSFVAGISPLHFGNGTRLTVT.

The V and J genes are TRBV12-3 or TRBV12-4 and TRBJ2-2, with a tentative D call TRBD2 (6 bases). The V end was cut by 0 bases, the J end by 4 bases, with 15 bases between. The CDR3 extends over 17 amino acids. The CDR3 bases are TGTGCCAGCAGTTTAGCGGTTGCGAGGGGAGGCACCGGGGAGCTGTTTTTT. Translating it yields CASSLAVARGGTGELFF.

In this sample, this clonotype turned up a few times. This chain links TRBV7-9 with TRBJ2-7, with 7 nucleotides matching TRBD1. The CDR3 has 16 residues. Germline CDR1 and CDR2: SEHNR and FQNEAQ (reference sequence). With V trimmed by 5 bases and J by 0 bases, 10 bases remained unmatched. CDR3 coding DNA: TGTGCCAGCAGCGCCCCCGGGACAGAGTTCTCCTACGAGCAGTACTTC. Translated, it gives CASSAPGTEFSYEQYF.

V gene TRBV18 combines with J gene TRBJ2-1; possible D gene TRBD2, 5 bases. The V gene lost 5 bases and the J gene lost 5 bases, with 7 bases spanning the gap. The CDR3 consists of 12 residues. Germline V gives CDR1 KGHSH, CDR2 LQKENI. The CDR3 sequence: CASSGLDNEQFF. For the CDR3, the DNA is TGTGCCAGCTCAGGACTCGACAATGAGCAGTTCTTC.

This rearrangement joins TRBV20-1 to TRBJ2-7, with unresolved D. Germline V gene lookup returns CDR1 DFQATT and CDR2 SNEGSKA (reference sequence). With 2 bases removed from V and 0 bases from J, the gap between germline ends came to 8 bases. The CDR3 totals 13 residues. The CDR3 DNA is TGCAGTGCTAGATCCGGTAGCTCCTACGAGCAGTACTTC. This translates into CSARSGSSYEQYF.

The genes are TRBV4-3 and TRBJ2-3, with 8 bases matching TRBD1. The CDR3 is made up of 17 amino acids. Germline V gene lookup returns CDR1 LGHNA and CDR2 YSLEER. The V and J ends lost 0 bases and 4 bases, in that order; junction bases with no gene match: 9. The chain's CDR3 is CASSQEVTGARPDTQYF. CDR3 DNA: TGCGCCAGCAGCCAAGAAGTGACAGGGGCCCGCCCAGATACGCAGTATTTT.

This chain connects TRBV4-2 to TRBJ2-5, with 11 positions matching TRBD2. V was pared by 0 bases and J by 3 bases, with 12 bases of the junction left unmatched. The germline gives CDR1 LGHNA, CDR2 YNFKEQ. This CDR3 is built from 19 residues. The CDR3 sequence is CASSQDDPGLAAPKETQYF. In DNA form, the CDR3 reads TGTGCCAGCAGCCAAGATGATCCGGGACTAGCGGCCCCTAAAGAGACCCAGTACTTC.

This clonotype appeared many times. The chain links TRBV28 to TRBJ1-5, with unresolved D. V lost 10 bases, J lost 0 bases, and 10 bases lay in between. In germline, CDR1 is MDHEN, CDR2 SYDVKM. The CDR3 loop spans 13 amino acids. CDR3 in amino acids: CATSPFSNQPQHF. For the CDR3, the DNA is TGTGCCACGTCCCCCTTTAGCAATCAGCCCCAGCATTTT.

The rearrangement uses TRBV4-1 and TRBJ1-6; tentatively, D is TRBD1 (5 bases). V lost 1 base and J 7 bases, leaving 11 bases between the germline ends. Germline CDR1 and CDR2: MGHRA and YSYEKL. The CDR3 runs to 15 residues. Written as DNA, the CDR3 is TGCGCCAGCAGCCAAGCTGGGGACTGGAATTCACCCCTCCACTTT. Encoded protein: CASSQAGDWNSPLHF.

With respect to this clonotype: At one boundary the junction diverges from the germline segment, which might be a read error. The V and J genes are TRBV9 and TRBJ2-7; 8 bases agree with TRBD2. The germline gives CDR1 SGDLS, CDR2 YYNGEE. The CDR3 is 16 residues long. CDR3 bases: TGTGCCAGCGGCGCAAGCCCGGCGGGAGGCTCCCACGAGCAGTACTTC. As protein: CASGASPAGGSHEQYF.

The gene calls are TRBV3-1 and TRBJ2-2; D may be TRBD1 or TRBD2 (5 bases each). Deletions cut 5 bases from V and 3 bases from J, with 13 bases between. The CDR3 has 15 amino acids. The germline CDR1 and CDR2 sequences are LGHDT and YNNKEL (reference sequence). The DNA of the CDR3 is TGTGCCAGCAGCGTGGGACCATGGGACACCGGGGAGCTGTTTTTT. Its protein product is CASSVGPWDTGELFF.

This clonotype appeared a few times. The chain uses TRBV7-6 and TRBJ2-7, with a weak D call TRBD2 (7 bases). V was clipped by 1 base and J by 4 bases, with 17 bases between them. The CDR3 covers 16 residues. Germline V gives CDR1 SGHVS, CDR2 FNYEAQ. As DNA, the CDR3 is TGTGCCAGCAGCTTAGGGGGAGGGACACCGAGTTACGAGCAGTACTTC. Protein product: CASSLGGGTPSYEQYF.

There are many counts of this clonotype. This chain links TRBV28 with TRBJ2-7, with D perhaps matching TRBD1 (5 bases). This CDR3 is built from 14 residues. V was cut by 2 bases and J by 4 bases, with 12 bases left in between. Germline CDR1 MDHEN, CDR2 SYDVKM. The CDR3 loop is CASSLRGLQYEQYF. In DNA, the CDR3 is TGTGCCAGCAGTTTAAGGGGTCTTCAGTACGAGCAGTACTTC.

The chain employs TRBV27 and TRBJ2-7; TRBD2 agrees at 9 bases. CDR1 and CDR2 (germline): MNHEY, SMNVEV (reference sequence). Unmatched junction bases numbered 12, after V lost 5 bases and J lost 4 bases. The CDR3 totals 16 residues. Here the CDR3 DNA reads TGTGCCAGCAGTAGGGGCCGTAGCGGGAGTTTGTACGAGCAGTACTTC. This gives the protein CASSRGRSGSLYEQYF.

This clonotype was counted at least ten times. The chain employs TRBV6-2 or TRBV6-3 and TRBJ1-5; D is ambiguous. The germline CDR1 and CDR2 sequences are MNHEY and SVGEGT. Trimming took off 2 bases at V and 4 bases at J, with 12 bases between the two ends. This CDR3 has 15 amino acids. The CDR3 sequence: CASSYPSTGNQPQHF. CDR3 coding DNA: TGTGCCAGCAGTTACCCGTCGACGGGAAATCAGCCCCAGCATTTT.

This clonotype was found a few times. V and J are TRBV28 and TRBJ2-2; TRBD2 matches at 12 bases. The V gene end was trimmed by 5 bases and the J gene end by 5 bases; junction bases not matched to a gene: 9. The CDR3 runs 17 residues. The germline V gene has CDR1 MDHEN and CDR2 SYDVKM. CDR3 sequence: CASSLNSGLAGTGELFF. The CDR3 region has the DNA TGTGCCAGCAGTCTAAACTCAGGACTAGCGGGAACCGGGGAGCTGTTTTTT.

This clonotype was recorded once. The rearrangement joins TRBV28 to TRBJ2-6; TRBD1 matches 10 bases. CDR1 is MDHEN, CDR2 SYDVKM, per germline. Unmatched junction bases numbered 17, after V lost 4 bases and J lost 2 bases. CDR3 length equals 21 residues. The chain's CDR3 is CASSSPFRDRGLLTGANVLTF. The CDR3 DNA is TGTGCCAGCAGTTCGCCCTTCCGGGACAGGGGTCTTCTTACTGGGGCCAACGTCCTGACTTTC.

This clonotype was detected many times. V usage is TRBV7-9 and J usage is TRBJ2-7; unclear D gene. Germline assignment: CDR1 SEHNR and CDR2 FQNEAQ (reference sequence). This CDR3 is built from 14 residues. V dropped 1 base and J dropped 6 bases, with 13 bases sitting between them. The CDR3 DNA follows: TGTGCCAGCAGCTTAGGGCTGGGCGAGAGCGAGCAGTACTTC. As protein: CASSLGLGESEQYF.

This clonotype was seen ten or more times. V and J are TRBV20-1 and TRBJ2-3, with TRBD2 identical over 7 bases. Germline V gives CDR1 DFQATT, CDR2 SNEGSKA (reference sequence). CDR3 length: 16 amino acids. J lost 3 bases, V lost 0 bases, and 9 bases had no gene match. The chain's CDR3 is CSARDTGEGRTDTQYF. CDR3 nucleotides: TGCAGTGCTAGAGATACGGGGGAGGGCCGTACAGATACGCAGTATTTT.

Comment on this clonotype: This may be a read error, as it is one base from a much larger clone. This chain uses TRBV28 with TRBJ1-1; 12 bases line up with TRBD1. This CDR3 comprises 14 residues. CDR1 and CDR2 from the germline V gene are MDHEN and SYDVKM. The CDR3 DNA reads as TGTTCCAGCAGTCTCCGGGGACAGGGGGCCGCCGCTTTCTTT. Its translation: CSSSLRGQGAAAFF. The entire variable domain, with the rest obtained from reference TRBV28 and TRBJ1-1, is as follows: DVKVTQSSRYLVKRTGEKVFLECVQDMDHENMFWYRQDPGLGLRLIYFSYDVKMKEKGDIPEGYSVSREKKERFSLILESASTNQTSMYLCSSSLRGQGAAAFFGQGTRLTVV.

With regard to this clonotype: It may be a read error: a sequence one base away is much more abundant. V is TRBV7-2 and J is TRBJ2-5; D unclear. The germline CDR1 and CDR2 sequences are SGHTA and FQGNSA. Between the trimmed V and J ends, which lost 7 bases and 3 bases, there was a span of 12 bases. The CDR3 has 13 amino acids. This chain's CDR3 is CASNFYPEETQYF. The CDR3 nucleotides read TGTGCCAGCAACTTTTACCCAGAAGAGACCCAGTACTTC.

V is TRBV20-1 and J is TRBJ2-7; 8 nucleotides agree with TRBD1. CDR1 and CDR2 from the germline V gene are DFQATT and SNEGSKA (reference sequence). The J segment lost 6 bases and the V segment lost 3 bases, leaving 10 bases of the junction unmatched. This CDR3 region has 14 residues. The CDR3, as DNA: TGCAGTGCTAGGGCCGGGACAGGCCGACCCGAGCAGTACTTC. Protein sequence: CSARAGTGRPEQYF.

At least ten counts were recorded for this clonotype. The CDR3 coding sequence is TGTGCCAGTAGTAAAGAGGGCCACGAGCAGTACTTC. Translation: CASSKEGHEQYF. This chain uses TRBV19 with TRBJ2-7; tentatively, D is TRBD2 (5 bases). The CDR3 length is 12 residues. The germline V gene has CDR1 LNHDA and CDR2 SQIVND (reference sequence). Between the trimmed V and J ends, which lost 4 bases and 5 bases, there was a span of 9 bases.

The CDR3 DNA sequence: TGCGCCAGCAGCCAAGATCGGGGAAAATGGTACGAGCAGTACTTC. Amino acid sequence: CASSQDRGKWYEQYF. V and J are TRBV4-3 and TRBJ2-7; tentative D call: TRBD2 (5 bases). Germline V CDR1 and CDR2: LGHNA, YSLEER. With 0 bases removed from V and 4 bases from J, the gap between germline ends came to 13 bases. The CDR3 is made up of 15 amino acids.

The chain recombines TRBV13 with TRBJ2-7; tentatively, D is TRBD2 (5 bases). The CDR3 is 13 residues long. The ends were cut back, 0 bases at V and 6 bases at J, with 9 bases in the middle. The V gene's germline CDR1 is PRHDT and CDR2 FYEKMQ (reference sequence). In DNA, the CDR3 is TGTGCCAGCAGCTTAGGCGGGGTGACCGAGCAGTACTTC. This sequence encodes CASSLGGVTEQYF.

This clonotype appeared once. Given a much more abundant clone one base away, this may be a read error. The chain joins TRBV9 to TRBJ2-2; the D gene is possibly TRBD2 (5 bases). This CDR3 is built from 17 residues. Germline V gene lookup returns CDR1 SGDLS and CDR2 YYNGEE. The CDR3, as DNA: TGTGCCAGCAGCCCTTTCGGAGAGCCCAAACGCACCGGGGAGCTGTTATTT. Residues: CASSPFGEPKRTGELLF.

Ten or more counts support this clonotype. The chain employs TRBV12-5 and TRBJ2-3, with 10 bases that match TRBD1. The length of the CDR3 is 15 residues. V dropped 6 bases and J dropped 6; count of bases not matched to a gene: 9. Germline-derived CDR1 and CDR2 are LGHNT and FRNRAP. In nucleotides, the CDR3 is TGTGCTAGTGGCCCCGGGACAGGGGAGCGGGATACGCAGTATTTT. Translating it yields CASGPGTGERDTQYF. Filled out from reference TRBV12-5 and TRBJ2-3, the complete variable domain reads DARVTQTPRHKVTEMGQEVTMRCQPILGHNTVFWYRQTMMQGLELLAYFRNRAPLDDSGMPKDRFSAEMPDATLATLKIQPSEPRDSAVYFCASGPGTGERDTQYFGPGTRLTVL.

The sample holds many counts of this clonotype. The J gene is TRBJ2-7, the V gene TRBV28; TRBD1 might be the D (6 bases). This CDR3 region has 13 residues. The V end was cut by 7 bases, the J end by 3 bases, with 13 bases between. Germline CDR1 reads MDHEN; CDR2 reads SYDVKM. CDR3 protein: CASNEGGDYEQYF. The DNA of the CDR3 is TGTGCCAGCAATGAAGGGGGTGACTACGAGCAGTACTTC.